This T cell receptor (beta chain) came from a study of immune characterization of retroperitoneal liposarcoma. This CDR3 is 14 amino acids long. V lost 8 bases to trimming and J lost 4 bases; unmatched junction nucleotides: 10. The germline V gene encodes CDR1 MNHEY and CDR2 SMNVEV (reference sequence). This clonotype qualifies as large. Via MiXCR, TCRdb re-called the PCR reads, giving one row per CDR3 protein. Among 2,000 to 2,500 distinct CDR3 sequences listed, roughly two fifths were seen once. The chain uses TRBV27 and TRBJ2-5, with 7 bases fitting TRBD2. The clonotype originates from a male donor with retroperitoneal liposarcoma. The specimen sequenced was tumor tissue. The CDR3 loop is CASRRGRVVETQYF. The CDR3 bases are TGTGCCAGCCGCCGGGGGAGGGTAGTAGAGACCCAGTACTTC.